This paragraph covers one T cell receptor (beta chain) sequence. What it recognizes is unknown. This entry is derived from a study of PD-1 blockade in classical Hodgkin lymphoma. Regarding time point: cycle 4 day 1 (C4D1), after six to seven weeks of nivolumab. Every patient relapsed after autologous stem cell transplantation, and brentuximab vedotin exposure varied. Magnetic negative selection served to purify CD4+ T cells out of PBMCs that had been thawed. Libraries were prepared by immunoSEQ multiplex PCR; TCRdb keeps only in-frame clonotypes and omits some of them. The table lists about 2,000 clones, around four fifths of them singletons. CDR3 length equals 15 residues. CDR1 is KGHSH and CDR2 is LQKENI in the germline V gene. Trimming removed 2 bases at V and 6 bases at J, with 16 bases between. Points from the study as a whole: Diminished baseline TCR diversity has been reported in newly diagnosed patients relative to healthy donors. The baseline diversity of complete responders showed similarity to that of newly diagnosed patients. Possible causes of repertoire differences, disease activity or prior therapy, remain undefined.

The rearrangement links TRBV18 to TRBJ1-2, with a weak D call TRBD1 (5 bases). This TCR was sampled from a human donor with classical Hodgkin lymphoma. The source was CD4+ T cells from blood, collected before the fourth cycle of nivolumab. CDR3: CASSPTGGTLDGYTF. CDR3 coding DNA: TGTGCCAGCTCACCAACCGGCGGGACCTTGGATGGCTACACCTTC.